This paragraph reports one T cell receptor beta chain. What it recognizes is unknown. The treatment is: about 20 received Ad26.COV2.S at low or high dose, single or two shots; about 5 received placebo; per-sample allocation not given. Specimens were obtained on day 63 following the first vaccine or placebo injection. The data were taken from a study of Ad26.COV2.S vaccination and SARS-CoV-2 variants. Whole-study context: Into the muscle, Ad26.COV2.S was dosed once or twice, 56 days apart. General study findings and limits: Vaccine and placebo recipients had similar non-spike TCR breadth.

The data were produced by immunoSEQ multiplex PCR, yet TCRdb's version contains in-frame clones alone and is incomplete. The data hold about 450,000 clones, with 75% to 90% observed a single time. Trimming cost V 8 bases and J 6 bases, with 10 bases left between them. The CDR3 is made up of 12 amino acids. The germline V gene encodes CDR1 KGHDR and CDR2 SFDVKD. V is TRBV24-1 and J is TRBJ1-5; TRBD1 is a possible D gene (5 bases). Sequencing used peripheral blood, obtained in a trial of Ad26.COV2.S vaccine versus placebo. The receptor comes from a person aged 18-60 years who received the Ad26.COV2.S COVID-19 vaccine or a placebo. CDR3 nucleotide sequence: TGTGCCACCATGCCAGGGTTTCAGCCCCAGCATTTT. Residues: CATMPGFQPQHF.